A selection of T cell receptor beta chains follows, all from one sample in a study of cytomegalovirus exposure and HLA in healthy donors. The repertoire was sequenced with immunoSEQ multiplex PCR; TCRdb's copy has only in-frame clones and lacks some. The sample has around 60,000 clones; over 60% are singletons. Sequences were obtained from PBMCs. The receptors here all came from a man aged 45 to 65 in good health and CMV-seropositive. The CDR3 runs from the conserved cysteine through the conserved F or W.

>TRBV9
CASSVEGQGLSGNTIYF
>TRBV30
CAWSRGPDFHF
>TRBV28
CASSPPGSSYEQYF
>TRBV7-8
CASSLGQSYYGYTF
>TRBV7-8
CASSLASWIDYSNQPQHF
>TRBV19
CASLGQETPGANVLTF
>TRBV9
CAGRGGPNIYEQYF
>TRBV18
CASSPGERQPQHF
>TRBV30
CAWSTAVTLWGLQGHIYF
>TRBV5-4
CASSSEALQSEQFF
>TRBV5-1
CASSLASGSGDTQYF
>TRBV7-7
CASSLTSGTDTQYF
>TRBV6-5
CASSYSLGASGELFF
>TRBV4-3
CASSQGSVLTNEKLFF
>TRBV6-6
CASRRQGRGNTIYF
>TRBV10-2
CASNGRGGSTHTEAFF
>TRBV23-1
CASSQGGGYEQYF
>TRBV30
CAWGRIEKLFF
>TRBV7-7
CASSQSLAGGPGETQYF
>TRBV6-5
CASSYLGQTRYEQYF
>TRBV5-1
CASISGLEGGDEQFF
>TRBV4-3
CASSQVAGPSNYGYTF
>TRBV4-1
CASSQEGGRAAYNEQFF
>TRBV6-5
CASSYLRLAGQETQYF
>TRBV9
CASSIGTSGTETQYF
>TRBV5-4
CASSGDGGSSAYEQYF
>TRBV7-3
CASSSRPAGGADTQYF
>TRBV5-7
CASITTTARGKRSYEQYF
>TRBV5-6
CASSLLAGNEQFF
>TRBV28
CASKVQGLVGEQYF
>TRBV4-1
CASSQYSGGDGNQETQYF
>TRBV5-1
CASSSTGGEKGTIWVYTF
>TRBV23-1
CASSQSWGLAGANVLTF
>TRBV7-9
CASSSYRGAERGYTF
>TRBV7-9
CASTVAVQTGELFF
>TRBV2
CASREGGRIGNQPQHF
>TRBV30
CAWSEQGYEQYF
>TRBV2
CASRDTEILAKNIQYF
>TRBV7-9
CASSLGRNQPQHF
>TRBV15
CATSERQGAMPQHF
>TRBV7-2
CASSGRGGGGQPQHF
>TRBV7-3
CASSPLAGGPPDTQYF
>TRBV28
CASSTDWAGELFF